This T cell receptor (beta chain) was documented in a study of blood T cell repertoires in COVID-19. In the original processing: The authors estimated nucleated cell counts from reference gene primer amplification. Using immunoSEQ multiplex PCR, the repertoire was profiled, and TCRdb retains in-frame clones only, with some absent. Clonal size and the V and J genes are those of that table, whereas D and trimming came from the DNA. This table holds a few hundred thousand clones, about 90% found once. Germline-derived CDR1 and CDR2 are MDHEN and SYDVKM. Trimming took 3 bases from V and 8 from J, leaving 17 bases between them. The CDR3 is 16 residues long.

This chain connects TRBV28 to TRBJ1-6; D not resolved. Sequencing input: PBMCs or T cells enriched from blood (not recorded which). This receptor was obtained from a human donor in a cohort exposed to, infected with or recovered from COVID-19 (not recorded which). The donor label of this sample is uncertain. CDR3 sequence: CASSFWADYTDSPLHF. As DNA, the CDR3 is TGTGCCAGCAGTTTTTGGGCCGACTATACAGATTCACCCCTCCACTTT.